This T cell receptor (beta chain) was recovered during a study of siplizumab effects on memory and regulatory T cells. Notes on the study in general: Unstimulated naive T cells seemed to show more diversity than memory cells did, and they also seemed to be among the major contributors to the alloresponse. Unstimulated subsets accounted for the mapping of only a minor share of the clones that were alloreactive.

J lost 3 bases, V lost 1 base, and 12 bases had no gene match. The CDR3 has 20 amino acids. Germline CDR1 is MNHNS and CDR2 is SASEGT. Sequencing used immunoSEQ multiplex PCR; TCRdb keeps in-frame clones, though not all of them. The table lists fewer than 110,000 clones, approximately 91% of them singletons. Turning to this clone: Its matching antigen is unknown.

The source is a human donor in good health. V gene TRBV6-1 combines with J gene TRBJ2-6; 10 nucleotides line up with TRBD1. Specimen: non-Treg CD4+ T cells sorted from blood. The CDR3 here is CASSEGFRTGGLFGANVLTF. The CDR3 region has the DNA TGTGCCAGCAGTGAAGGGTTCAGGACAGGGGGTTTGTTTGGGGCCAACGTCCTGACTTTC.